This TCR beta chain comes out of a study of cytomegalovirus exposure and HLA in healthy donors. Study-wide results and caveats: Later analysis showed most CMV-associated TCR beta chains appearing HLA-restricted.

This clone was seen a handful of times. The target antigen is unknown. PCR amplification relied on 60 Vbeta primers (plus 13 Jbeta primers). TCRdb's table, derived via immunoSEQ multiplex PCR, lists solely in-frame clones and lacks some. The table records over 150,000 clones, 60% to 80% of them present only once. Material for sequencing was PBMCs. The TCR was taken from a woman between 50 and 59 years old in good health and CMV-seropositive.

CDR3 protein: CASSPYSPRGQETQYF. The CDR3 coding sequence is TGTGCCAGCAGCCCTTATTCGCCTAGAGGCCAAGAGACCCAGTACTTC. The gene calls are TRBV27 and TRBJ2-5; D unresolved. Trimming removed 6 bases from V and 1 base from J, with 18 bases in between. Per germline, CDR1 MNHEY and CDR2 SMNVEV (reference sequence). This CDR3 is built from 16 residues.